This T cell receptor beta chain was recovered during a study of blood T cells in healthy people across ages. A second roughly 6 to 11 cycle PCR used barcoded and J-beta primers. TCRdb itself ran the 5' RACE reads through MiXCR, one entry per CDR3 protein. The sample has about 1.8 million distinct CDR3 sequences, 49% seen once. This clonotype was seen repeatedly, ten times or more. What was sequenced was blood. The sequence was obtained from a woman in her thirties or forties in good health.

The CDR3 protein is CASSPAGKNIQYF. The CDR3 nucleotides read TGTGCCAGCAGCCCGGCGGGGAAAAACATTCAGTACTTC. The rearrangement uses TRBV7-9 and TRBJ2-4; tentatively, D is TRBD2 (6 bases). Germline CDR1 reads SEHNR; CDR2 reads FQNEAQ (reference sequence). The CDR3 runs 13 residues. V lost 5 bases and J lost 4, with 9 bases in between.